These 28 T cell receptor beta chains share one sample of origin, sequenced in a study of memory CD4+ T cells and cytomegalovirus serostatus. The assay was immunoSEQ multiplex PCR, and TCRdb's table has in-frame clones only and misses some. This sample has some 56,000 clones, with about four fifths found just once. The sort gate was single viable CD3+CD4+CD8-CD45RO+ cells for memory CD4+ T cells. Sequenced sample: memory CD4+ T cells from blood. These receptors all stem from an adult in good health and CMV-seronegative.

The chain carries TRBV7-8 and TRBJ2-2; TRBD2 is a possible D gene (6 bases). The length of the CDR3 is 14 residues. Germline values: CDR1 SGHVS, CDR2 FQNEAQ. Trimming took 0 bases from V and 9 from J, leaving 11 bases between them. CDR3 residues: CASSLAGGLRELFF. As DNA, the CDR3 is TGTGCCAGCAGCTTAGCGGGGGGACTTCGGGAGCTGTTTTTT.

This sequence joins TRBV28 and TRBJ2-7; 10 bases agree with TRBD2. Germline V gene data show CDR1 as MDHEN and CDR2 as SYDVKM. J was trimmed by 2 bases and V by 5 bases; bases with no gene match: 3. This CDR3 contains 14 residues. CDR3 sequence: CASSALAGPYEQYF. The CDR3 region has the DNA TGTGCCAGCAGTGCACTAGCGGGGCCCTACGAGCAGTACTTC.

The genes are TRBV28 and TRBJ1-5; D is unclear. The CDR3 runs to 15 residues. Looked up from germline, CDR1 is MDHEN and CDR2 is SYDVKM. The V gene lost 6 bases and the J gene lost 0 bases, with 12 bases spanning the gap. The CDR3 DNA sequence: TGTGCCAGCAGCTCGACCGTCTATAGCAATCAGCCCCAGCATTTT. Translated: CASSSTVYSNQPQHF.

This CDR3 is CASSEHPPNTEAFF. The DNA for the CDR3 is TGTGCCAGCAGTGAACATCCACCGAACACTGAAGCTTTCTTT. This chain connects TRBV6-1 to TRBJ1-1, with D hard to call. The germline V gene has CDR1 MNHNS and CDR2 SASEGT. Trimming took off 2 bases at V and 1 base at J, with 8 bases between the two ends. This CDR3 is built from 14 residues.

This clone was recorded only once. The J gene is TRBJ1-2, the V gene TRBV5-8, with unresolved D. CDR1 and CDR2 from the germline V gene are SGHTS and YDEGEE. V gave up 5 bases and J gave up 13 bases, with 15 bases separating them. The CDR3 spans 11 residues. The CDR3: CASSFDRVFTF. The DNA for the CDR3 is TGTGCCAGCAGTTTCGACCGAGTTTTCACCTTC.

The chain employs TRBV14 and TRBJ2-3; unclear D gene. Germline-derived CDR1 and CDR2 are SGHDN and FVKESK. V was pared by 3 bases and J by 6 bases, with 10 bases between. The CDR3 contains 13 residues. CDR3 sequence: CASSQTLSDTQYF. In nucleotides, the CDR3 is TGTGCCAGCAGCCAGACTCTTTCGGATACGCAGTATTTT.

The V and J genes are TRBV18 and TRBJ1-1, with D unclear. This CDR3 contains 12 residues. V shed 1 base and J shed 6 bases, with 6 bases lying between them. Germline assignment: CDR1 KGHSH and CDR2 LQKENI. CDR3 region: CASSPQGPEAFF. The CDR3 DNA reads as TGTGCCAGCTCACCACAGGGCCCTGAAGCTTTCTTT.

This clone came up a few times. This chain connects TRBV18 to TRBJ2-7, with TRBD2 identical over 7 bases. The germline gives CDR1 KGHSH, CDR2 LQKENI. The CDR3 sequence is 13 residues long. J lost 2 bases, V lost 3 bases, and 1 base had no gene match. CDR3 DNA sequence: TGTGCCAGCTCACCGGGGGGGACCTACGAGCAGTACTTC. It translates to CASSPGGTYEQYF.

The rearrangement joins TRBV9 to TRBJ2-1; 12 bases match TRBD2. Germline V gene lookup returns CDR1 SGDLS and CDR2 YYNGEE. V gave up 3 bases and J gave up 16 bases; unmatched junction bases: 11. This CDR3 has 14 residues. This CDR3 is CASSETSGGSVRFF. The DNA of the CDR3 is TGTGCCAGCAGCGAGACTAGCGGGGGAAGTGTTAGATTCTTC.

This clone was picked up a small number of times. The genes are TRBV19 and TRBJ2-1; D is unresolved. Trimming cost V 5 bases and J 4 bases, with 12 bases left between them. The CDR3 runs to 14 residues. CDR1 and CDR2 from the germline V gene are LNHDA and SQIVND (reference sequence). The CDR3 DNA sequence: TGTGCCAGTAGTCTTTCCCCTTTATACAATGAGCAGTTCTTC. As protein: CASSLSPLYNEQFF. Combining the CDR3 with reference TRBV19 and TRBJ2-1 gives the whole variable domain DGGITQSPKYLFRKEGQNVTLSCEQNLNHDAMYWYRQDPGQGLRLIYYSQIVNDFQKGDIAEGYSVSREKKESFPLTVTSAQKNPTAFYLCASSLSPLYNEQFFGPGTRLTVL.

The DNA of the CDR3 is TGTGCCAGCAGCTTAATGGGGGGGCAGACAGATACGCAGTATTTT. Translated: CASSLMGGQTDTQYF. This chain uses TRBV7-3 with TRBJ2-3, with D possibly TRBD2 on 7 matching bases. Germline values: CDR1 SGHTA, CDR2 FQGTGA. Trimming took off 1 base at V and 3 bases at J, with 11 bases between the two ends. This CDR3 region has 15 residues.

This clone was counted a single time. The chain employs TRBV7-2 and TRBJ1-5; D gene ambiguous. The CDR3 sequence is 13 residues long. CDR1 is SGHTA and CDR2 is FQGNSA in the germline V gene. Between the trimmed V and J ends, which lost 3 bases and 4 bases, there was a span of 7 bases. CDR3 protein: CASSFRKNQPQHF. In DNA, the CDR3 is TGTGCCAGCAGCTTCCGCAAGAATCAGCCCCAGCATTTT.

This chain connects TRBV7-2 to TRBJ1-3; TRBD1 aligns across 7 bases. After removal of 6 bases from V and 2 bases from J, the junction contained 1 base not matched to a gene. The CDR3 has 13 amino acids. Per germline, CDR1 SGHTA and CDR2 FQGNSA. The CDR3 sequence: CASRTGTGNTIYF. CDR3 DNA: TGTGCCAGCAGGACAGGGACTGGAAACACCATATATTTT.

The chain carries TRBV20-1 and TRBJ2-3; D gene uncertain. The CDR3 runs 11 residues. Looked up from germline, CDR1 is DFQATT and CDR2 is SNEGSKA (reference sequence). V was clipped by 3 bases and J by 4 bases, with 5 bases between them. The chain's CDR3 is CSARMADTQYF. The CDR3, as DNA: TGCAGTGCTAGGATGGCAGATACGCAGTATTTT.

Only a few counts were recorded for this clone. The J gene is TRBJ1-4, the V gene TRBV5-8; a weak D match, TRBD1 (6 bases). Germline assignment: CDR1 SGHTS and CDR2 YDEGEE. The CDR3 covers 14 residues. V lost 2 bases, J lost 8 bases, and 13 bases lay in between. CDR3 bases: TGTGCCAGCAGCTTTGGGGGGCGCGGAGAAAAACTGTTTTTT. Protein: CASSFGGRGEKLFF. Full variable domain (missing parts from reference TRBV5-8 and TRBJ1-4): EAGVTQSPTHLIKTRGQQATLRCSPISGHTSVYWYQQALGLGLQFLLWYDEGEERNRGNFPPRFSGRQFPNYSSELNVNALELEDSALYLCASSFGGRGEKLFFGSGTQLSVL.

To note about this clone: The junction departs from germline at one end; a sequencing error may be responsible. V usage is TRBV29-1 and J usage is TRBJ1-2, with D uncertain. From germline, CDR1 is SQVTM and CDR2 ANQGSEA. The CDR3 totals 11 residues. Written as DNA, the CDR3 is TGCAGCGTTGACCCGAACTACGGCTACACCTTC. The encoded protein is CSVDPNYGYTF.

This chain uses TRBV6-1 with TRBJ1-2, with D possibly matching TRBD1 (5 bases). The CDR3 extends over 13 amino acids. Trimming pared 10 bases from V and 2 bases from J, leaving 14 bases between. Germline CDR1 and CDR2: MNHNS and SASEGT. The CDR3 coding sequence is TGTGCCAACTCGGGACTGAAAAACTATGGCTACACCTTC. This encodes CANSGLKNYGYTF.

The V and J genes are TRBV6-1 and TRBJ2-1; D is unclear. Looked up from germline, CDR1 is MNHNS and CDR2 is SASEGT. Trimming removed 7 bases from V and 4 bases from J, with 8 bases in between. CDR3 length: 12 amino acids. CDR3 residues: CASKKNYNEQFF. As DNA, the CDR3 is TGTGCCAGCAAAAAAAATTACAATGAGCAGTTCTTC.

J is TRBJ2-5 and V is TRBV6-6; a weak D match, TRBD2 (6 bases). Germline values: CDR1 MNHNY, CDR2 SVGAGI (reference sequence). The CDR3 has 13 residues. The V end lost 2 bases, the J end lost 5 bases, and 9 bases lay between the germline ends. The CDR3 sequence is CASSYGGTETQYF. In DNA form, the CDR3 reads TGTGCCAGCAGTTACGGGGGGACTGAGACCCAGTACTTC.

The chain uses TRBV10-3 and TRBJ1-2, with unresolved D. Germline loops: CDR1 ENHRY, CDR2 SYGVKD. Between the trimmed V and J ends, which lost 0 bases and 1 base, there was a span of 12 bases. CDR3 length: 16 amino acids. The CDR3 loop reads CAISESLGKNNYGYTF. CDR3 nucleotide sequence: TGTGCCATCAGTGAGTCGTTGGGGAAAAATAACTATGGCTACACCTTC.

The chain joins TRBV6-1 to TRBJ1-1; possible D gene TRBD1, 6 bases. The V and J ends lost 11 bases and 5 bases respectively, with 24 bases between them. The CDR3 runs to 15 residues. Germline loops: CDR1 MNHNS, CDR2 SASEGT. CDR3 sequence (DNA): TGTGCCGGAAGGGGGTGGAAACAGGGAGATACTGAAGCTTTCTTT. It encodes CAGRGWKQGDTEAFF.

This rearrangement joins TRBV28 to TRBJ2-5; D gene uncertain. Looked up from germline, CDR1 is MDHEN and CDR2 is SYDVKM. The CDR3 covers 15 residues. The ends were cut back, 1 base at V and 4 bases at J, with 13 bases in the middle. As DNA, the CDR3 is TGTGCCAGCAGTTTATCGTGGGGTCCTGGAGAGACCCAGTACTTC. Protein product: CASSLSWGPGETQYF. Full variable domain (remainder filled in from reference TRBV28 and TRBJ2-5): DVKVTQSSRYLVKRTGEKVFLECVQDMDHENMFWYRQDPGLGLRLIYFSYDVKMKEKGDIPEGYSVSREKKERFSLILESASTNQTSMYLCASSLSWGPGETQYFGPGTRLLVL.

The chain combines TRBV28 with TRBJ2-7; D remains ambiguous. Germline-derived CDR1 and CDR2 are MDHEN and SYDVKM. V shed 4 bases and J shed 2 bases, with 3 bases lying between them. CDR3 length: 11 residues. CDR3 amino acids: CASSSPYEQYF. CDR3 sequence (DNA): TGTGCCAGCAGTTCTCCCTACGAGCAGTACTTC. The full variable domain, completed using reference TRBV28 and TRBJ2-7, is DVKVTQSSRYLVKRTGEKVFLECVQDMDHENMFWYRQDPGLGLRLIYFSYDVKMKEKGDIPEGYSVSREKKERFSLILESASTNQTSMYLCASSSPYEQYFGPGTRLTVT.

V and J are TRBV5-8 and TRBJ1-3, with D possibly being TRBD1 (6 bases). V lost 4 bases to trimming and J lost 0 bases, with 17 bases between them. The length of the CDR3 is 17 residues. Germline loops: CDR1 SGHTS, CDR2 YDEGEE. CDR3 sequence reads: CASSQERGGISGNTIYF. In nucleotides, the CDR3 is TGTGCCAGCAGCCAAGAAAGGGGGGGGATCTCTGGAAACACCATATATTTT.

The rearrangement links TRBV5-1 to TRBJ2-5; D possibly corresponds to TRBD2 (5 bases). V was trimmed by 0 bases and J by 5 bases, leaving 11 bases between them. This CDR3 comprises 14 residues. CDR1 SGHRS and CDR2 YFSETQ come from the germline V gene. In DNA form, the CDR3 reads TGCGCCAGCAGCTTGGCCGGGGAACGTGAGACCCAGTACTTC. Translation gives CASSLAGERETQYF.

The chain is built from TRBV28 and TRBJ2-5; 11 bases line up with TRBD2. In germline, CDR1 is MDHEN, CDR2 SYDVKM. The CDR3 has 15 amino acids. Trimming removed 7 bases from V and 0 bases from J; junction bases left unmatched: 4. CDR3: CASKTSGGHQETQYF. CDR3 sequence (DNA): TGTGCCAGCAAAACTAGCGGGGGACACCAAGAGACCCAGTACTTC.

V and J are TRBV7-2 and TRBJ2-1; D is unclear. Per germline, CDR1 SGHTA and CDR2 FQGNSA. V was pared by 5 bases and J by 4 bases, with 12 bases between. The CDR3 extends over 14 amino acids. CDR3 sequence (DNA): TGTGCCAGCAGCCCAAGTAGTAAATACAATGAGCAGTTCTTC. Residues: CASSPSSKYNEQFF.

The chain carries TRBV5-1 and TRBJ2-1, with D tentatively TRBD2 (5 bases). V was trimmed by 6 bases and J by 5 bases, leaving 15 bases between them. Germline V gene data show CDR1 as SGHRS and CDR2 as YFSETQ. The CDR3 contains 14 residues. For the CDR3, the DNA is TGCGCCAGCACCAAGGGCGGAGGTAACAATGAGCAGTTCTTC. It encodes CASTKGGGNNEQFF.